This T cell receptor beta chain was profiled in a study of T cell changes during pregnancy in multiple sclerosis. Sequenced by immunoSEQ multiplex PCR; TCRdb stores in-frame clones only, minus some. This sample has 25,000 to 35,000 clones, with approximately 90% found just once. The CDR3 contains 14 residues. Trimming took off 5 bases at V and 4 bases at J, with 14 bases between the two ends. Germline lookup yields CDR1 MDHEN and CDR2 SYDVKM. The chain is built from TRBV28 and TRBJ1-2; D gene uncertain. The receptor was derived from a female donor with multiple sclerosis, enrolled in a pregnancy study. Sample: CD8+ T cells from peripheral blood mononuclear cells, taken in the first trimester of pregnancy. The CDR3 region has the DNA TGTGCCAGCAGTACCCTCCCCGGGAGCTATGGCTACACCTTC. Residues: CASSTLPGSYGYTF.